This T cell receptor beta chain is drawn from a study of blood T cell repertoires in COVID-19. Study background: Whether acute or convalescent, the COVID-19 samples came from the United States, Italy and Spain.

Germline CDR1 is MNHEY and CDR2 is SVGAGI. Trimming took 1 base from V and 0 from J; bases not matched to a gene: 3. There are 16 residues in the CDR3. Per the authors' pipeline: Estimated nucleated cell counts came from reference gene primer amplification. Produced via immunoSEQ multiplex PCR; TCRdb's table is partial and in-frame only. The V and J calls and clone size were taken over from that table, and D and trimming were inferred from the DNA. This sample has under 30,000 clones, with 94% found just once. Sequencing was performed on peripheral blood. The clonotype originates from a woman in her 50s with active COVID-19. This sequence joins TRBV6-5 and TRBJ2-3, with TRBD2 matching 8 bases. CDR3 DNA sequence: TGTGCCAGCAGTTACTGGCCTAGCGGGAGCACAGATACGCAGTATTTT. Amino acid sequence: CASSYWPSGSTDTQYF.